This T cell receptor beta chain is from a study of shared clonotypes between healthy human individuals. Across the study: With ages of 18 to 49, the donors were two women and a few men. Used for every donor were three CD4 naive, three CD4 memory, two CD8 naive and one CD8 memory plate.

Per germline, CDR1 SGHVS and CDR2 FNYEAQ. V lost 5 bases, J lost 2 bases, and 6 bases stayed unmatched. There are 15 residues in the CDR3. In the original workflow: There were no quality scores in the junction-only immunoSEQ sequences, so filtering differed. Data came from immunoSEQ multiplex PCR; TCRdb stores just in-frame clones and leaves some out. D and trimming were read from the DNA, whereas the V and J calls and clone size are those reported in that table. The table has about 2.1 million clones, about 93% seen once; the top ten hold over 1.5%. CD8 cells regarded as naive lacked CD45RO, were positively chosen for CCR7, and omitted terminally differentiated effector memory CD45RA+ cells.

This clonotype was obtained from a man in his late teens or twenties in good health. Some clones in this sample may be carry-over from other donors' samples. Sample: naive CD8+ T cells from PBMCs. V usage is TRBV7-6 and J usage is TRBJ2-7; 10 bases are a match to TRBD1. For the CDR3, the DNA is TGTGCCAGCAGCCTAGGGACAGGGGAGACCTACGAGCAGTACTTC. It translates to CASSLGTGETYEQYF.